Following are 30 T cell receptor beta chains from one sample sequenced in a study of CD8 T cells in ankylosing spondylitis. One entry per CDR3 protein results from TCRdb running MiXCR on the 5' RACE reads. The data contain around 160,000 distinct CDR3 sequences, around 10% of them singletons. Source material: blood, either unsorted or a sorted T cell fraction (not recorded which). The receptors here all came from a male donor with ankylosing spondylitis or in good health (not recorded which).

This clonotype was seen at least ten times. This chain connects TRBV2 to TRBJ1-1; no reliable D call. Germline-derived CDR1 and CDR2 are SNHLY and FYNNEI. This CDR3 has 16 residues. V was clipped by 5 bases and J by 0 bases, with 16 bases between them. The CDR3, as DNA: TGTGCCAGCAGTACCCTCTCCAGGAGTCTGAACACTGAAGCTTTCTTT. As protein: CASSTLSRSLNTEAFF.

This clonotype has more than one count but fewer than ten. The rearrangement joins TRBV5-1 to TRBJ2-3; D possibly corresponds to TRBD1 (6 bases). Germline V gives CDR1 SGHRS, CDR2 YFSETQ. Trimming took 0 bases from V and 4 from J, leaving 15 bases between them. The CDR3 is 16 residues long. Here the CDR3 DNA reads TGCGCCAGCAGCTTGGCCGTTGACAGGCGGGCAGATACGCAGTATTTT. It translates to CASSLAVDRRADTQYF.

V and J are TRBV3-1 and TRBJ2-3, with D unresolved. Germline V gene sequence: CDR1 LGHDT, CDR2 YNNKEL (reference sequence). There are 13 residues in the CDR3. With 3 bases removed from V and 6 bases from J, the gap between germline ends came to 10 bases. The CDR3 here is CASSHSRADTQYF. Here the CDR3 DNA reads TGTGCCAGCAGCCACTCTCGGGCTGATACGCAGTATTTT.

This clonotype was detected only a few times. CDR3 residues: CASSPLAQGALEKLFF. The CDR3 DNA follows: TGTGCCAGCTCACCCCTCGCACAGGGGGCATTAGAAAAACTGTTTTTT. V usage is TRBV18 and J usage is TRBJ1-4, with 9 bases fitting TRBD1. V lost 3 bases and J lost 8; bases outside the gene matches: 10. Germline CDR1 KGHSH, CDR2 LQKENI. The CDR3 contains 16 residues. The complete variable domain, with remaining parts taken from reference TRBV18 and TRBJ1-4, reads NAGVMQNPRHLVRRRGQEARLRCSPMKGHSHVYWYRQLPEEGLKFMVYLQKENIIDESGMPKERFSAEFPKEGPSILRIQQVVRGDSAAYFCASSPLAQGALEKLFFGSGTQLSVL.

Many counts were recorded for this clonotype. V and J are TRBV7-6 and TRBJ2-2; D not resolved. From germline, CDR1 is SGHVS and CDR2 FNYEAQ. This CDR3 comprises 14 residues. V lost 6 bases, J lost 2 bases, and 10 bases lay in between. CDR3 in amino acids: CASRGSYNTGELFF. The CDR3 DNA is TGTGCCAGCAGGGGAAGTTACAACACCGGGGAGCTGTTTTTT.

This clonotype was seen a handful of times. The rearrangement joins TRBV5-1 to TRBJ2-7, with TRBD1 matching over 7 bases. The J segment lost 6 bases and the V segment lost 4 bases, leaving 10 bases of the junction unmatched. The CDR3 extends over 14 amino acids. CDR1 and CDR2 from the germline V gene are SGHRS and YFSETQ. CDR3 sequence (DNA): TGCGCCAGCAGCGGGACCGGGACAGAGTCCGAGCAGTACTTC. As protein: CASSGTGTESEQYF. Full variable domain (outside the CDR3, taken from reference TRBV5-1 and TRBJ2-7): KAGVTQTPRYLIKTRGQQVTLSCSPISGHRSVSWYQQTPGQGLQFLFEYFSETQRNKGNFPGRFSGRQFSNSRSEMNVSTLELGDSALYLCASSGTGTESEQYFGPGTRLTVT.

This clonotype was picked up many times. The chain employs TRBV5-1 and TRBJ1-1; weak D call: TRBD1 (5 bases). CDR3 size: 14 residues. From germline, CDR1 is SGHRS and CDR2 YFSETQ. V lost 0 bases and J 4 bases, leaving 10 bases between the germline ends. The CDR3 coding sequence is TGCGCCAGCAGCTTGGACAGGCGGGGCACTGAAGCTTTCTTT. This sequence encodes CASSLDRRGTEAFF.

The V call is TRBV4-1, the J call TRBJ2-3, with TRBD1 identical over 9 bases. The CDR3 extends over 16 amino acids. With V trimmed by 3 bases and J by 0 bases, 4 bases remained unmatched. Germline assignment: CDR1 MGHRA and CDR2 YSYEKL. CDR3: CASSHLGTGSTDTQYF. CDR3 DNA sequence: TGCGCCAGCAGCCATCTCGGGACAGGGAGCACAGATACGCAGTATTTT.

V is TRBV12-5 and J is TRBJ2-1, with D hard to call. V was clipped by 0 bases and J by 2 bases, with 14 bases between them. The germline gives CDR1 LGHNT, CDR2 FRNRAP. CDR3 size: 17 residues. The CDR3: CASGLVDGTPPYNEQFF. Written as DNA, the CDR3 is TGTGCTAGTGGTTTGGTAGACGGTACCCCTCCCTACAATGAGCAGTTCTTC.

This clonotype was detected ten times or more. The genes are TRBV27 and TRBJ2-3; D possibly corresponds to TRBD2 (6 bases). This CDR3 contains 14 residues. V lost 7 bases and J lost 2, with 13 bases in between. Germline V gene sequence: CDR1 MNHEY, CDR2 SMNVEV (reference sequence). Here the CDR3 DNA reads TGTGCCAGCACCCCCGGACTATACACAGATACGCAGTATTTT. Protein: CASTPGLYTDTQYF.

A note on this clonotype: This could be a read error, since a much larger clone is one nucleotide away. The CDR3 region has the DNA TGTGCCAGCAGTATCACGACAGGGGGTGGCGAAAAACTGTTTTTT. It translates to CASSITTGGGEKLFF. The chain combines TRBV12-3 or TRBV12-4 with TRBJ1-4; 9 bases fit TRBD1. The J segment lost 8 bases and the V segment lost 5 bases, leaving 9 bases of the junction unmatched. The CDR3 length is 15 residues.

This clonotype was seen ten or more times. The chain couples TRBV5-4 to TRBJ2-1, with 8 positions matching TRBD1. V lost 4 bases, J lost 4 bases, and 7 bases stayed unmatched. The CDR3 has 15 residues. Germline CDR1 reads SGHNT; CDR2 reads YYREEE (reference sequence). The CDR3 DNA follows: TGTGCCAGCAGCCTCACCGGGACAGGATACAATGAGCAGTTCTTC. It encodes CASSLTGTGYNEQFF.

The chain joins TRBV7-3 to TRBJ2-2; 11 bases line up with TRBD1. The CDR3 loop spans 17 amino acids. The germline CDR1 and CDR2 sequences are SGHTA and FQGTGA. Trimming cost V 11 bases and J 2 bases; bases outside gene matches: 13. CDR3 loop: CAFSPRTGGSNTGELFF. The CDR3 nucleotides are TGTGCCTTCAGTCCCAGGACAGGGGGCTCTAACACCGGGGAGCTGTTTTTT.

This clonotype occurred a few times. This chain joins TRBV18 and TRBJ1-2; no firm D call. Germline V gene sequence: CDR1 KGHSH, CDR2 LQKENI. The CDR3 extends over 12 amino acids. V was shortened by 2 bases and J by 8 bases, with 9 bases between the two germline ends. The CDR3 here is CASSPNLEGYTF. The DNA of the CDR3 is TGTGCCAGCTCACCAAATTTGGAGGGCTACACCTTC.

The J gene is TRBJ2-7, the V gene TRBV5-1, with 8 bases identical to TRBD1. This CDR3 is 17 amino acids long. Germline V gene sequence: CDR1 SGHRS, CDR2 YFSETQ. After removal of 5 bases from V and 3 bases from J, the junction contained 16 bases not matched to a gene. In nucleotides, the CDR3 is TGCGCCAGCAGGAAAGGACAGGGTTTAGCCAGTGACTACGAGCAGTACTTC. Residues: CASRKGQGLASDYEQYF.

This clonotype was recorded many times. This chain uses TRBV7-6 with TRBJ2-7, with a weak D call TRBD1 (6 bases). The germline gives CDR1 SGHVS, CDR2 FNYEAQ. V was pared by 5 bases and J by 0 bases, with 11 bases between. The CDR3 contains 14 residues. The CDR3 loop is CASSLTDSSYEQYF. The CDR3, as DNA: TGTGCCAGCAGCCTAACGGACAGCTCCTACGAGCAGTACTTC.

This clonotype was seen only a few times. The chain is built from TRBV5-1 and TRBJ2-1, with D perhaps TRBD2 (7 bases). Trimming pared 0 bases from V and 9 bases from J, leaving 13 bases between. The CDR3 loop spans 14 amino acids. Germline CDR1 reads SGHRS; CDR2 reads YFSETQ. The CDR3 bases are TGCGCCAGCAGCTTGGAAGGGGGGGCGGGTGAGCAGTTCTTC. Protein: CASSLEGGAGEQFF.

This clonotype has at least ten counts. The chain carries TRBV7-8 and TRBJ2-7; TRBD1 matches at 7 bases. This CDR3 comprises 15 residues. From germline, CDR1 is SGHVS and CDR2 FQNEAQ. With V trimmed by 1 base and J by 4 bases, 7 bases remained unmatched. The CDR3 spells CASSLDRGFVYEQYF. The CDR3 DNA sequence: TGTGCCAGCAGCTTAGACAGGGGATTTGTATACGAGCAGTACTTC.

This chain links TRBV4-3 with TRBJ2-5, with a weak D call TRBD1 (6 bases). This CDR3 is 16 amino acids long. V dropped 1 base and J dropped 4 bases, with 16 bases sitting between them. CDR1 is LGHNA, CDR2 YSLEER, per germline. DNA for the CDR3: TGCGCCAGCAGCCAAGGTGCGACAGGACCGACAGAGACCCAGTACTTC. Translating it yields CASSQGATGPTETQYF.

This clonotype was observed a handful of times. The CDR3 here is CASSLAGGTNQFF. DNA for the CDR3: TGCGCCAGCAGCTTGGCGGGGGGAACCAACCAGTTCTTC. The chain is built from TRBV5-1 and TRBJ2-1; 7 positions agree with TRBD2. Trimming at V came to 0 bases and at J to 13 bases, leaving 7 bases not matched to a gene. The germline V gene encodes CDR1 SGHRS and CDR2 YFSETQ. This CDR3 is built from 13 residues.

Many counts were recorded for this clonotype. The V call is TRBV5-1, the J call TRBJ1-1, with D perhaps matching TRBD1 (6 bases). The CDR3 is 15 amino acids. Trimming pared 0 bases from V and 0 bases from J, leaving 9 bases between. The germline gives CDR1 SGHRS, CDR2 YFSETQ. In DNA, the CDR3 is TGCGCCAGCAGCTTGGACAGGGACATGAACACTGAAGCTTTCTTT. Protein sequence: CASSLDRDMNTEAFF.

This clonotype was found once. A much larger clonotype is one base distant, so this may be a read error. The J gene is TRBJ2-5, the V gene TRBV29-1; 9 nucleotides line up with TRBD2. This CDR3 contains 15 residues. Germline CDR1 reads SQVTM; CDR2 reads ANQGSEA. CDR3 in amino acids: CNVDMPSGIGETQYF. The DNA of the CDR3 is TGCAACGTTGACATGCCTAGCGGGATCGGGGAGACCCAGTACTTC.

This clonotype appeared a few times. The chain links TRBV10-3 to TRBJ2-5; D tentatively fits TRBD1 or TRBD2 (5 bases each). Trimming took off 6 bases at V and 4 bases at J, with 18 bases between the two ends. The length of the CDR3 is 15 residues. The germline V gene encodes CDR1 ENHRY and CDR2 SYGVKD. The CDR3 region is CAIRYGIEGRETQYF. CDR3 nucleotides: TGTGCCATCAGATACGGTATAGAGGGACGAGAGACCCAGTACTTC.

The chain has TRBV6-1 and TRBJ2-3, with D possibly being TRBD2 (5 bases). Looked up from germline, CDR1 is MNHNS and CDR2 is SASEGT. This CDR3 contains 14 residues. Trimming took 7 bases from V and 2 from J, leaving 13 bases between them. The CDR3 coding sequence is TGTGCCAGCAAAGTAGCGACTAACACAGATACGCAGTATTTT. Translated, it gives CASKVATNTDTQYF.

The chain recombines TRBV19 with TRBJ2-2; D could derive from TRBD1 or TRBD2 (5 bases each). The CDR3 spans 16 residues. CDR1 and CDR2 (germline): LNHDA, SQIVND (reference sequence). Trimming stripped 5 bases from V and 6 bases from J, with 19 bases between. DNA of the CDR3: TGTGCCAGTAGTGGGCCGGGACCCAAGTCGGCCGGGGAGCTGTTTTTT. Its translation is CASSGPGPKSAGELFF.

This clonotype was seen many times. The chain recombines TRBV13 with TRBJ2-4; TRBD1 is a possible D gene (6 bases). The CDR3 runs 19 residues. Germline values: CDR1 PRHDT, CDR2 FYEKMQ (reference sequence). The V end lost 3 bases, the J end lost 0 bases, and 21 bases lay between the germline ends. CDR3 loop: CASSFNSQTGDLAKNIQYF. DNA of the CDR3: TGTGCCAGCAGCTTCAATTCCCAGACAGGAGATCTAGCCAAAAACATTCAGTACTTC.

The sample holds many counts of this clonotype. The gene calls are TRBV20-1 and TRBJ1-4; D is perhaps TRBD1 (5 bases). The germline CDR1 and CDR2 sequences are DFQATT and SNEGSKA (reference sequence). The V end was cut by 5 bases, the J end by 10 bases, with 26 bases between. This CDR3 spans 16 amino acids. The CDR3 is CSAGRLAGIGGGKLFF. For the CDR3, the DNA is TGCAGTGCTGGACGATTGGCAGGGATAGGCGGAGGAAAACTGTTTTTT.

This sequence joins TRBV7-6 and TRBJ2-7, with unresolved D. Germline V lookup: CDR1 SGHVS, CDR2 FNYEAQ. V was shortened by 1 base and J by 3 bases, with 10 bases between the two germline ends. CDR3 length: 14 residues. The CDR3 here is CASSLDGGIYEQYF. The CDR3 nucleotides are TGTGCCAGCAGCTTAGATGGCGGAATCTACGAGCAGTACTTC.

For this clonotype: A much larger clone lies a single base off, so this may be a read error. V and J are TRBV7-8 and TRBJ2-7; TRBD1 matches 7 bases. This CDR3 comprises 14 residues. Germline V lookup: CDR1 SGHVS, CDR2 FQNEAQ. CDR3 residues: CGSSLDRASYEQYF. The CDR3 DNA reads TGTGGCAGCAGCTTAGACAGGGCCTCCTACGAGCAGTACTTC.

In this sample, this clonotype turned up a few times. The genes are TRBV3-1 and TRBJ2-5; a weak D match, TRBD2 (5 bases). Germline V gene sequence: CDR1 LGHDT, CDR2 YNNKEL (reference sequence). Trimming took 6 bases from V and 7 from J, leaving 15 bases between them. The CDR3 consists of 13 residues. The CDR3 bases are TGTGCCAGCAGTGCCAGGACGGCGGGGACCCAGTACTTC. It encodes CASSARTAGTQYF.